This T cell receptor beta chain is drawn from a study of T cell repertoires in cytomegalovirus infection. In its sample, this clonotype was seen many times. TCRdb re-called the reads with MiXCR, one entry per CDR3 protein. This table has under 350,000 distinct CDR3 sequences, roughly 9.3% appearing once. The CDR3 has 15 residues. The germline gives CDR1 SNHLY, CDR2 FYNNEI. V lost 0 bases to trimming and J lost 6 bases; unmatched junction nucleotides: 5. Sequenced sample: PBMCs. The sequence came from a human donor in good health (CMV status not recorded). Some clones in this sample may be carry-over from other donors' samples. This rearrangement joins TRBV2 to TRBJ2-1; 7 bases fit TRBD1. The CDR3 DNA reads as TGTGCCAGCAGTGAAGCCAGGAACAGGGGCAATGAGCAGTTCTTC. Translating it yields CASSEARNRGNEQFF.